Following are 20 T cell receptor beta chains from one sample sequenced in a study of OX40 agonist ivuxolimab in advanced cancers. Repertoires were generated with immunoSEQ multiplex PCR, while TCRdb's copy carries only in-frame clones and drops some. Altogether about 38,000 clones are present, about 80% being singletons, with the ten largest covering under 15%. This sample comprised CD4+ or CD8+ T cells sorted from blood, obtained in a trial of the OX40 agonist ivuxolimab. The receptors were sampled from an adult with an advanced solid tumor such as melanoma, head and neck, liver or kidney cancer.

This clone was detected only a few times. This CDR3 is CASSPGAGGGYGYTF. The CDR3 DNA reads as TGTGCCAGCAGCCCCGGGGCAGGGGGCGGCTATGGCTACACCTTC. The rearrangement uses TRBV7-2 and TRBJ1-2; 8 positions agree with TRBD1. The CDR3 consists of 15 residues. J lost 4 bases, V lost 5 bases, and 9 bases had no gene match. CDR1 and CDR2 (germline): SGHTA, FQGNSA.

This clone was seen once. V is TRBV27 and J is TRBJ2-7, with D unclear. The CDR3 length is 15 residues. V dropped 6 bases and J dropped 1 base, with 16 bases sitting between them. Germline V gene sequence: CDR1 MNHEY, CDR2 SMNVEV (reference sequence). The CDR3 loop reads CASSRNYKRSYEQYF. The CDR3 DNA reads TGTGCCAGCAGCCGAAACTACAAGAGATCCTACGAGCAGTACTTC.

This clone was counted once. V is TRBV29-1 and J is TRBJ1-1, with D perhaps TRBD1 (5 bases). Germline CDR1 and CDR2: SQVTM and ANQGSEA. The V and J ends lost 7 bases and 3 bases respectively, with 6 bases between them. The CDR3 is made up of 10 amino acids. The CDR3 loop is CSGGDTEAFF. The CDR3 nucleotides read TGCAGCGGGGGGGACACTGAAGCTTTCTTT.

The chain joins TRBV9 to TRBJ1-2; possible D gene TRBD1, 6 bases. This CDR3 has 15 amino acids. The germline CDR1 and CDR2 sequences are SGDLS and YYNGEE. The ends were cut back, 3 bases at V and 5 bases at J, with 17 bases in the middle. For the CDR3, the DNA is TGTGCCAGCAGCGCAGCGTACAGGGAAAAGTATGGCTACACCTTC. Translating gives CASSAAYREKYGYTF.

The V call is TRBV9, the J call TRBJ2-7, with 13 bases lining up with TRBD2. This CDR3 has 16 residues. Germline values: CDR1 SGDLS, CDR2 YYNGEE. V lost 0 bases, J lost 3 bases, and 3 bases stayed unmatched. The CDR3 nucleotides are TGTGCCAGCAGCGTAGGGGGACTAGCGGGGTTCTACGAGCAGTACTTC. Its protein is CASSVGGLAGFYEQYF.

This clone was counted only a few times. The V call is TRBV7-9, the J call TRBJ2-3; D possibly corresponds to TRBD1 (5 bases). This CDR3 comprises 15 residues. In germline, CDR1 is SEHNR, CDR2 FQNEAQ (reference sequence). Trimming stripped 5 bases from V and 2 bases from J, with 14 bases between. This chain's CDR3 is CASSAGIGHTDTQYF. The CDR3 DNA sequence: TGTGCCAGCAGCGCAGGGATAGGGCACACAGATACGCAGTATTTT.

The chain combines TRBV28 with TRBJ2-6, with TRBD1 identical over 11 bases. CDR3 length: 15 residues. The V gene end was trimmed by 8 bases and the J gene end by 0 bases; junction bases not matched to a gene: 0. CDR1 and CDR2 (germline): MDHEN, SYDVKM. CDR3 nucleotide sequence: TGTGCCAGCGGGACAGGGGGCTCTGGGGCCAACGTCCTGACTTTC. Its protein product is CASGTGGSGANVLTF.

The chain employs TRBV9 and TRBJ2-4; TRBD1 aligns across 9 bases. CDR3 size: 16 residues. The V and J ends lost 3 bases and 3 bases, in that order; junction bases with no gene match: 7. Germline V gene sequence: CDR1 SGDLS, CDR2 YYNGEE. The CDR3 DNA reads TGTGCCAGCAGCGCCACACAGGGGGCAGGCAAAAACATTCAGTACTTC. It specifies CASSATQGAGKNIQYF.

The chain joins TRBV10-1 to TRBJ2-3; the D gene is possibly TRBD1 (6 bases). The CDR3 is 15 amino acids. V lost 5 bases, J lost 4 bases, and 16 bases lay in between. The germline V gene has CDR1 WNHNN and CDR2 SYGVQD (reference sequence). CDR3 in DNA: TGCGCCAGCAGTCCTTCGGGCAGGGGCGCAGATACGCAGTATTTT. Protein sequence: CASSPSGRGADTQYF.

V gene TRBV4-1 combines with J gene TRBJ1-5; TRBD1 is a possible D gene (5 bases). Trimming removed 2 bases at V and 2 bases at J, with 19 bases between. CDR3 length: 18 residues. Germline loops: CDR1 MGHRA, CDR2 YSYEKL. DNA of the CDR3: TGCGCCAGCAGCCAAACGGGGGGAGGGGATAGGGGCAATCAGCCCCAGCATTTT. Translating it yields CASSQTGGGDRGNQPQHF.

This clone is categorized as large. The chain uses TRBV7-8 and TRBJ2-3; unclear D gene. V lost 1 base, J lost 2 bases, and 7 bases lay in between. The CDR3 runs to 14 residues. Germline V gene sequence: CDR1 SGHVS, CDR2 FQNEAQ. The CDR3 protein is CASSLDGPTDTQYF. The CDR3 coding sequence is TGTGCCAGCAGCTTAGATGGGCCCACAGATACGCAGTATTTT.

This chain uses TRBV2 with TRBJ2-3; TRBD2 matches at 7 bases. Germline CDR1 SNHLY, CDR2 FYNNEI. Losses at the gene ends were 4 bases for V and 2 bases for J; bases not matched to a gene: 6. The CDR3 sequence is 15 residues long. This CDR3 reads CASSGDGTNTDTQYF. In DNA, the CDR3 is TGTGCCAGCAGTGGGGACGGGACTAACACAGATACGCAGTATTTT.

The gene calls are TRBV7-2 and TRBJ2-1; D gene ambiguous. V was shortened by 5 bases and J by 0 bases, with 11 bases between the two germline ends. The CDR3 contains 15 residues. Germline V CDR1 and CDR2: SGHTA, FQGNSA. The CDR3 nucleotides are TGTGCCAGCAGCCCCCACAGCAGCTCCTACAATGAGCAGTTCTTC. Its translation is CASSPHSSSYNEQFF.

The chain recombines TRBV11-2 with TRBJ1-1; the D is unclear. Trimming took off 3 bases at V and 0 bases at J, with 5 bases between the two ends. Germline CDR1 is SGHAT and CDR2 is FQNNGV. This CDR3 contains 13 residues. CDR3 amino acids: CASSFHVNTEAFF. As DNA, the CDR3 is TGTGCCAGCAGCTTCCACGTGAACACTGAAGCTTTCTTT.

This clone was seen only a few times. The chain joins TRBV7-2 to TRBJ2-3, with D unclear. Germline CDR1 SGHTA, CDR2 FQGNSA. CDR3 length: 14 amino acids. With 5 bases removed from V and 0 bases from J, the gap between germline ends came to 9 bases. The CDR3 here is CASSRGPSTDTQYF. CDR3 nucleotides: TGTGCCAGCAGCCGAGGACCAAGCACAGATACGCAGTATTTT.

The genes are TRBV12-1 and TRBJ2-4; the table calls TRBD1, which could not be checked here. TRBV12-1 counts as a pseudogene. The length of the CDR3 is 19 residues. The CDR3: CASSFAQKSGGQGDYIQYF. The CDR3 DNA sequence: TGTGCCAGCAGCTTTGCGCAAAAAAGTGGGGGTCAGGGGGACTACATTCAGTACTTC.

The V and J genes are TRBV30 and TRBJ1-1; D call uncertain. Germline V gene data show CDR1 as GTSNPN and CDR2 as SVGIG (reference sequence). CDR3 length: 13 amino acids. V lost 0 bases and J 4 bases, leaving 9 bases between the germline ends. The CDR3 coding sequence is TGTGCCTGGAGTGTAGAGGCTTCCACTGAAGCTTTCTTT. Translation: CAWSVEASTEAFF.

The chain employs TRBV18 and TRBJ1-3, with 9 bases that match TRBD1. The CDR3 consists of 15 residues. CDR1 and CDR2 (germline): KGHSH, LQKENI. The trim removed 5 bases at V and 3 bases at J, leaving 5 bases unmatched. This chain's CDR3 is CASSDGQGNGNTIYF. The CDR3 DNA follows: TGTGCCAGCTCAGATGGACAGGGGAATGGAAACACCATATATTTT.

The chain carries TRBV6-6 and TRBJ1-2; D gene ambiguous. CDR1 is MNHNY, CDR2 SVGAGI, per germline (reference sequence). The V and J ends lost 5 bases and 8 bases respectively, with 9 bases between them. This CDR3 has 11 amino acids. CDR3 DNA: TGTGCCAGCAGTCTAGTTGGGGGCTACACCTTC. Its translation is CASSLVGGYTF.

The chain has TRBV29-1 and TRBJ2-1, with 7 nucleotides matching TRBD1. Trimming at V came to 5 bases and at J to 4 bases, leaving 5 bases not matched to a gene. The CDR3 sequence is 13 residues long. CDR1 is SQVTM, CDR2 ANQGSEA, per germline. This CDR3 reads CSVIGQVYNEQFF. As DNA, the CDR3 is TGCAGCGTTATTGGACAGGTTTACAATGAGCAGTTCTTC.